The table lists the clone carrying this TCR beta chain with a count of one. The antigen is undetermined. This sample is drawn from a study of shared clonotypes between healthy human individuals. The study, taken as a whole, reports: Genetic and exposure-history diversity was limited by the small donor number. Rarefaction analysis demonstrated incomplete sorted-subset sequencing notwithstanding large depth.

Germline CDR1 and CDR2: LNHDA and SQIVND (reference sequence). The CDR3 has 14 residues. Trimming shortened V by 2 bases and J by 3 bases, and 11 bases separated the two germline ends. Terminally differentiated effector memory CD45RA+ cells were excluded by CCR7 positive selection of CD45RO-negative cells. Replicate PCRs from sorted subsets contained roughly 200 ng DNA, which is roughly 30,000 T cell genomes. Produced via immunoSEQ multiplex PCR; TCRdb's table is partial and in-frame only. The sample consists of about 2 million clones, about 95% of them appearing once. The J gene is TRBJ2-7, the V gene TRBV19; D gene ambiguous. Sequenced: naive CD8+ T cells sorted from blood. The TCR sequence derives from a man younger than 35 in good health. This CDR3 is CASSIHAGFYEQYF. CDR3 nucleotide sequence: TGTGCCAGTAGTATACATGCCGGTTTCTACGAGCAGTACTTC.